This entry is about one T cell receptor beta chain. Its antigen is undetermined. The sample belongs to a study of T cells expressing NK-cell markers. Study in general: HCMV seropositivity characterized seven of the eight sequenced donors, and seronegativity one.

The study, taken as a whole, reports: In a handful of donors, dominant clonotypes made up roughly 28.3-65% of CD3+CD56-NKG2C+ cells. Top CD8+ clonotypes included the dominant CD3+CD56+NKG2C+ clonotypes in 5 to 7 donors.

UMI-tagged 5'RACE template switching yielded the TCR beta cDNA. TCRdb reprocessed the 5' RACE reads; each CDR3 protein has one entry and no DNA is given. The table counts some 110,000 distinct CDR3 sequences; less than 20% lies in the top ten. Sequenced: blood T cells: a sorted CD56 or NKG2C T cell subset, CD4+ or CD8+ T cells, or bulk PBMC T cells (not recorded which). The sequence came from a woman between 18 and 70 years old in good health.

The CDR3 region is CASSALAGYNEQFF. This rearrangement joins TRBV7-2 to TRBJ2-1; as DNA is missing, the TRBD2 call by TCRdb cannot be tested. CDR1 is SGHTA and CDR2 is FQGNSA in the germline V gene. CDR3 length equals 14 residues. The entire variable domain, with the rest obtained from reference TRBV7-2 and TRBJ2-1, is as follows: GAGVSQSPSNKVTEKGKDVELRCDPISGHTALYWYRQSLGQGLEFLIYFQGNSAPDKSGLPSDRFSAERTGGSVSTLTIQRTQQEDSAVYLCASSALAGYNEQFFGPGTRLTVL.